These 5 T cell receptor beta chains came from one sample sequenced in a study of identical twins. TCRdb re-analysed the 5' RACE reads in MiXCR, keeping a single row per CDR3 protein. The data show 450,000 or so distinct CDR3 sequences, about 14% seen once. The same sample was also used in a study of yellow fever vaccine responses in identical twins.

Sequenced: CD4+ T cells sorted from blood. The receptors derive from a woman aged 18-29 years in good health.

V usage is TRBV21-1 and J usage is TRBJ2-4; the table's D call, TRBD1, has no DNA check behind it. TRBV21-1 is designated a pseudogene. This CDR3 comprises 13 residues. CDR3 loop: CASSTGAKNIQYF. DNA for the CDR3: TGTGCCAGCAGCACCGGGGCCAAAAACATTCAGTACTTC.

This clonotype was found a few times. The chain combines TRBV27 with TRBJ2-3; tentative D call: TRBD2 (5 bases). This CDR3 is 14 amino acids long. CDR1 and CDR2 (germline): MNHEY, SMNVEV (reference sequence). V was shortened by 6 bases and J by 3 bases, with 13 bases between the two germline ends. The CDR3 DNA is TGTGCCAGCAGGGACTTAAAGTCGACAGATACGCAGTATTTT. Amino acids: CASRDLKSTDTQYF.

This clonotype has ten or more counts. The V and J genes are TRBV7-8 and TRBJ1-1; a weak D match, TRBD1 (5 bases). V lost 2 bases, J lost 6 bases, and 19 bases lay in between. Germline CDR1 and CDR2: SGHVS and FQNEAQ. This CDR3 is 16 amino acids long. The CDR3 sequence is CASSLRGDQRQAEAFF. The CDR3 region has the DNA TGTGCCAGCAGCTTACGAGGGGATCAACGGCAGGCTGAAGCTTTCTTT.

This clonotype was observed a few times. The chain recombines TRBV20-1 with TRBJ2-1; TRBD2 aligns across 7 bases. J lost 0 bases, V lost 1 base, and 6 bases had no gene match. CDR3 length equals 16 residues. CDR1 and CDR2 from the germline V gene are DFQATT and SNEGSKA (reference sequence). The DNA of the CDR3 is TGCAGTGCTAGAGGCCCAGGCGGGGGCTCCTACAATGAGCAGTTCTTC. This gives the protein CSARGPGGGSYNEQFF.

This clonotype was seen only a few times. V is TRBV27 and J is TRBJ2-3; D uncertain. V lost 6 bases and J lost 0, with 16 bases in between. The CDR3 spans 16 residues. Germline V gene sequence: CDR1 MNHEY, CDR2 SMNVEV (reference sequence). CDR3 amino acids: CASSVTLAASTDTQYF. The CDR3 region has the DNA TGTGCCAGCAGCGTTACTTTAGCCGCTAGCACAGATACGCAGTATTTT.